A selection of T cell receptor beta chains follows, all from one sample in a study of T cell responses to AZD1222 COVID-19 vaccine. The protocol was immunoSEQ multiplex PCR, while the TCRdb copy is restricted to in-frame clones and leaves out a portion. This sample has approximately 90,000 clones, with about nine tenths found just once. The sample in question was peripheral blood, obtained on day 0 of AZD1222 vaccination. The source is an adult in good health. Each CDR3 is given with its conserved first and last residue. The D gene is left open where the match is weak. Size is stated for part of the rows, as once, few or many counts, or as a class when the clone is expanded.

clone_size	cdr3_length	d_call	v_call	j_call	cdr3_aa	cdr3_nt
.	14	.	TRBV27	TRBJ2-1	CATRISSSYNEQFF	TGTGCCACCCGCATTAGTAGCTCCTACAATGAGCAGTTCTTC
few	16	.	TRBV5-4	TRBJ1-2	CASSFRDSPGYDGYTF	TGTGCCAGCAGCTTTCGTGACAGCCCAGGGTACGATGGCTACACCTTC
.	16	.	TRBV10-3	TRBJ2-1	CAISEYKVSSYNEQFF	TGTGCCATCAGTGAGTACAAGGTTTCTTCCTACAATGAGCAGTTCTTC
once	15	TRBD1	TRBV7-9	TRBJ2-2	CASSSGTGGNGELFF	TGTGCCAGCAGCTCCGGGACAGGGGGTAACGGGGAGCTGTTTTTT
.	10	.	TRBV12-3/TRBV12-4	TRBJ1-3	CASSVNTIYF	TGTGCCAGCTCGGTAAACACCATATATTTT
.	16	.	TRBV3-1/TRBV3-2	TRBJ2-1	CASSQAPGVEGNEQFF	TGTGCCAGCAGCCAGGCCCCAGGGGTCGAGGGCAATGAGCAGTTCTTC
.	15	.	TRBV11-3	TRBJ1-2	CASSLWAWRGYGYTF	TGTGCCAGCAGCCTATGGGCCTGGAGGGGATATGGCTACACCTTC
once	12	.	TRBV19	TRBJ1-2	CASRQGNYGYTF	TGTGCCAGTAGACAGGGTAACTATGGCTACACCTTC
.	13	.	TRBV7-8	TRBJ1-5	CASSLDINQPQHF	TGTGCCAGCAGCTTAGACATCAATCAGCCCCAGCATTTT
.	15	TRBD1	TRBV7-2	TRBJ1-1	CASSLGDRRNTEAFF	TGTGCCAGCAGCCTCGGGGACAGGAGGAACACTGAAGCTTTCTTT
.	15	.	TRBV30	TRBJ1-4	CAWSRGFETNEKLFF	TGTGCCTGGAGTCGGGGGTTTGAAACTAATGAAAAACTGTTTTTT
.	15	TRBD1	TRBV7-2	TRBJ1-2	CASSPRTGGTNGYTF	TGTGCCAGCAGCCCCAGGACAGGGGGAACCAATGGCTACACCTTC
.	16	.	TRBV19	TRBJ2-3	CASSISPQGGTDTQYF	TGTGCCAGTAGTATATCCCCTCAGGGTGGCACAGATACGCAGTATTTT
.	14	TRBD1	TRBV6-5	TRBJ1-5	CASKQDRGSQPQHF	TGTGCCAGCAAGCAGGACAGGGGATCTCAGCCCCAGCATTTT
.	15	.	TRBV7-2	TRBJ2-2	CASSLAGAVTGELFF	TGTGCCAGCAGCTTAGCAGGGGCTGTCACCGGGGAGCTGTTTTTT
.	12	.	TRBV29-1	TRBJ1-1	CSVLRVGTEAFF	TGCAGCGTCCTACGCGTAGGCACTGAAGCTTTCTTT
.	13	.	TRBV11-3	TRBJ2-1	CASSNPGGHEQFF	TGTGCCAGCTCTAATCCGGGGGGCCATGAGCAGTTCTTC